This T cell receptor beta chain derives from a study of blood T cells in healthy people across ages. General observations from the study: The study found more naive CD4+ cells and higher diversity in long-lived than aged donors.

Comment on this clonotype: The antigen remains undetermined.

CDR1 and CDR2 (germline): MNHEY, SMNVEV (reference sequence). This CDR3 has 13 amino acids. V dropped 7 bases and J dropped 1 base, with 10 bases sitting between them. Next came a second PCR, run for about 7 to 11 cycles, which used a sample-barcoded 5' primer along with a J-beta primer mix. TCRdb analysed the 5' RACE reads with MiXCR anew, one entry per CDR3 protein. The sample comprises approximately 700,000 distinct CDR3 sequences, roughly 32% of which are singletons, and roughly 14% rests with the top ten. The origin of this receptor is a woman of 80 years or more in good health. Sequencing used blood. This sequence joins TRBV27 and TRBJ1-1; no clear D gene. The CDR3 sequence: CASMRTSNTEAFF. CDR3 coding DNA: TGTGCCAGCATGCGTACCTCGAACACTGAAGCTTTCTTT.